The clone carrying this T cell receptor beta chain showed up just a few times. As yet, its antigen is unknown. MiXCR was run by TCRdb on the 5' RACE reads, yielding one entry per CDR3 protein. The top ten hold about 0.51% of the sample, which has about 260,000 distinct CDR3 sequences, 10% to 15% seen once. Germline V CDR1 and CDR2: SGHNT, YYREEE (reference sequence). Deletions cut 0 bases from V and 9 bases from J, with 17 bases between. The length of the CDR3 is 15 residues. This specimen belongs to a study of T cells after yellow fever vaccination. Findings of the study overall: Most primary-vaccination clones recurred post-booster (around 95% CD4, 88% CD8).

The clonotype comes from a man aged 25 to 40 who received the YFV17D yellow fever vaccine. This chain uses TRBV5-4 with TRBJ2-3, with D tentatively TRBD2 (5 bases). Source: CD4+ T cells sorted from PBMCs, taken 45 days after the yellow fever booster vaccination. CDR3 nucleotides: TGTGCCAGCAGCTTGGGGGTTGACTTCCCGGGGACGCAGTATTTT. This codes for CASSLGVDFPGTQYF.